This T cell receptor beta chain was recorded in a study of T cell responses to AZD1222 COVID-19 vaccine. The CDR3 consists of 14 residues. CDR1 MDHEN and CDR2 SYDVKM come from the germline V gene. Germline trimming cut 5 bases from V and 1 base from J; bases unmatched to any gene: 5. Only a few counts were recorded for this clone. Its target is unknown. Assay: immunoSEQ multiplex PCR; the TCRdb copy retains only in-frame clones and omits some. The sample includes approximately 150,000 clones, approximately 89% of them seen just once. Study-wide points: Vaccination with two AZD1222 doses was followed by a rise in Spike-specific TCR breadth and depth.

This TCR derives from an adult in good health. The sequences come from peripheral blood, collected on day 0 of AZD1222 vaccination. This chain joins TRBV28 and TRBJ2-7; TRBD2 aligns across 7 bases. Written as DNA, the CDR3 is TGTGCCAGCAGTACTAGCGAAGGTTCCTACGAGCAGTACTTC. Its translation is CASSTSEGSYEQYF.